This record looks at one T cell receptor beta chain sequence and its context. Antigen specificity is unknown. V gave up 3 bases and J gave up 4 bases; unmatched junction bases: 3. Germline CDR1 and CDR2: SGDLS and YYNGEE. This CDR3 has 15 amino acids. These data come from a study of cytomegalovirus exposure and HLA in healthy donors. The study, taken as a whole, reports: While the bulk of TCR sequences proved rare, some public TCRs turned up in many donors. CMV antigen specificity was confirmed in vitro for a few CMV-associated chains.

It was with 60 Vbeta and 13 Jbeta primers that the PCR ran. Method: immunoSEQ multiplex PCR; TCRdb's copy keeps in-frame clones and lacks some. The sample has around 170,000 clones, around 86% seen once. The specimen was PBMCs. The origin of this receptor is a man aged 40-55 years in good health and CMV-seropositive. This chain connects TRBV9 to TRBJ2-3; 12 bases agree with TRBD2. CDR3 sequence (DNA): TGTGCCAGCAGCGGACTAGCGGGGGCCCCAGATACGCAGTATTTT. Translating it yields CASSGLAGAPDTQYF. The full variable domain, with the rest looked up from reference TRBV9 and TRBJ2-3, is DSGVTQTPKHLITATGQRVTLRCSPRSGDLSVYWYQQSLDQGLQFLIQYYNGEERAKGNILERFSAQQFPDLHSELNLSSLELGDSALYFCASSGLAGAPDTQYFGPGTRLTVL.